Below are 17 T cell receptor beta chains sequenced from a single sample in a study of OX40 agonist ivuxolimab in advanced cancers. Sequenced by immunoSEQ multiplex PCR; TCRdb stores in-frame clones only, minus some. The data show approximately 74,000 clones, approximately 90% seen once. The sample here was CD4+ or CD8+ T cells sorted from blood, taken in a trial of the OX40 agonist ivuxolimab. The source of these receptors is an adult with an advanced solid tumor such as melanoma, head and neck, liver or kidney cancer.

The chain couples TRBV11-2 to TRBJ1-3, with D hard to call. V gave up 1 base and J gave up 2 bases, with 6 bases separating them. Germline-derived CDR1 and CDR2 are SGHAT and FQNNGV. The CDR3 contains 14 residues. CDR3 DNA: TGTGCCAGCAGCTTAGTGGGAGCTGGAAACACCATATATTTT. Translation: CASSLVGAGNTIYF.

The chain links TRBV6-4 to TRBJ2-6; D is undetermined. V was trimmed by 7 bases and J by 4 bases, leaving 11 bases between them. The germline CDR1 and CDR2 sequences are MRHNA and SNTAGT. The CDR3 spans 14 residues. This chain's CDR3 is CASKQSGGANVLTF. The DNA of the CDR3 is TGTGCCAGCAAACAGTCAGGAGGGGCCAACGTCCTGACTTTC.

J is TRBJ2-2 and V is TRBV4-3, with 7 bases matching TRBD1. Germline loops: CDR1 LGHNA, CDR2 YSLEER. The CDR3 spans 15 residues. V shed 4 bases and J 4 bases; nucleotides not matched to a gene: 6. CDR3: CASSRDRSSTGELFF. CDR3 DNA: TGCGCCAGCAGCCGGGACAGATCGAGCACCGGGGAGCTGTTTTTT.

CDR3 region: CASSQALGSYGYTF. As DNA, the CDR3 is TGTGCCAGCAGCCAAGCTCTGGGTAGCTATGGCTACACCTTC. The V call is TRBV14, the J call TRBJ1-2, with D unresolved. Trimming left V 1 base short and J 4 bases short, with 10 bases between. The length of the CDR3 is 14 residues. The germline CDR1 and CDR2 sequences are SGHDN and FVKESK.

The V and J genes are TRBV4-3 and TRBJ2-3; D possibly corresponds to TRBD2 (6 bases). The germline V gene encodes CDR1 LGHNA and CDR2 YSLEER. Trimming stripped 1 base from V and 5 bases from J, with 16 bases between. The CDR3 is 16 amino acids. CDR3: CASSQVIGYGGDTQYF. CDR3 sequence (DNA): TGCGCCAGCAGCCAAGTTATCGGTTACGGGGGAGATACGCAGTATTTT.

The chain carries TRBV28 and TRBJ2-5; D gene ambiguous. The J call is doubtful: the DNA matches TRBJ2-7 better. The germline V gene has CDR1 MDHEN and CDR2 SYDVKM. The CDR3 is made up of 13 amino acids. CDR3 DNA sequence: TGTGCCAGCAGTTTCCGCAGTCCCTACGAGCAGTACTTC. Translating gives CASSFRSPYEQYF.

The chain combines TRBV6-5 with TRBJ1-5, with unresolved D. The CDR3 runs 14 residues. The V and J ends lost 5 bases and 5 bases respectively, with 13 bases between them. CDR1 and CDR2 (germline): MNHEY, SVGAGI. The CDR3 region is CASSEVVGYQPQHF. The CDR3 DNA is TGTGCCAGCAGTGAAGTGGTGGGGTATCAGCCCCAGCATTTT.

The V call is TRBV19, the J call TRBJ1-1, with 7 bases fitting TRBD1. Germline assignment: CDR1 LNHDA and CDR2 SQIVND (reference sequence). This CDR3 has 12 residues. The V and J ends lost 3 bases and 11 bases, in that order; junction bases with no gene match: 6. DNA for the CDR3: TGTGCCAGTAGTATGACAGGGTCCTTGGCTTTCTTT. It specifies CASSMTGSLAFF.

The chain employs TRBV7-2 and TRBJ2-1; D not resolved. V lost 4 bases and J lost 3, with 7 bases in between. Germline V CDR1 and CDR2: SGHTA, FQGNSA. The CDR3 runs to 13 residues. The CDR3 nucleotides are TGTGCCAGCAGCTCGGACCACTACAATGAGCAGTTCTTC. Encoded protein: CASSSDHYNEQFF.

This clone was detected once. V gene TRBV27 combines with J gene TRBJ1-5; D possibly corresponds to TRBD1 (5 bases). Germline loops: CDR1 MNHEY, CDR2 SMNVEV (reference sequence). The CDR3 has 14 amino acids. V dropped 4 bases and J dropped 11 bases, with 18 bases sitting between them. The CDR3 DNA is TGTGCCAGCAGTTCCCGGGGGGATGGGGTGGCCCAGCATTTT. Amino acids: CASSSRGDGVAQHF.

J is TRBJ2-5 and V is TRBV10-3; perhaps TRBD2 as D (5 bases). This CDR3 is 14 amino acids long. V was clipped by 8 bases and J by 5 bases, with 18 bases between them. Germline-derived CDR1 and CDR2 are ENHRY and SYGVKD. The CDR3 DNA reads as TGTGCCATCGGGCTAGACCCCCAGCGGGAGACCCAGTACTTC. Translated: CAIGLDPQRETQYF.

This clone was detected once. CDR3 sequence (DNA): TGTGCCAGCAGCTTGGAAGACAATGAGCAGTTCTTC. It codes for CASSLEDNEQFF. J is TRBJ2-1 and V is TRBV5-4; D call uncertain. Trimming left V 0 bases short and J 5 bases short, with 3 bases between. The V gene's germline CDR1 is SGHNT and CDR2 YYREEE (reference sequence). The CDR3 sequence is 12 residues long. Looking up the rest from reference TRBV5-4 and TRBJ2-1 gives the full variable domain: ETGVTQSPTHLIKTRGQQVTLRCSSQSGHNTVSWYQQALGQGPQFIFQYYREEENGRGNFPPRFSGLQFPNYSSELNVNALELDDSALYLCASSLEDNEQFFGPGTRLTVL.

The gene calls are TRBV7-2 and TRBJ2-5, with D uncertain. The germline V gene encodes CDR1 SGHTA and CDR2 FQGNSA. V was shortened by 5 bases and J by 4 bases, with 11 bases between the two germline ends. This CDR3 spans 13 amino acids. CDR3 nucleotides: TGTGCCAGCAGCCGTACAGCTGTAGAGACCCAGTACTTC. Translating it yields CASSRTAVETQYF.

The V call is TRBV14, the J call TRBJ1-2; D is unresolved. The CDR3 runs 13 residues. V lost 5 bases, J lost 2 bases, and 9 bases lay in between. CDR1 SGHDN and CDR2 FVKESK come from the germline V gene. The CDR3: CASSSQLNYGYTF. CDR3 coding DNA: TGTGCCAGCAGCTCACAGCTGAACTATGGCTACACCTTC.

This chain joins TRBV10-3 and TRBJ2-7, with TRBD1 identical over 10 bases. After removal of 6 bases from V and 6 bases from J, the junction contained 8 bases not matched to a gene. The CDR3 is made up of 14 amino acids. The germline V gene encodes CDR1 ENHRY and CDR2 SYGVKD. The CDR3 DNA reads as TGTGCCATCAGCCCCGGGACAGGGGTCTTCGAGCAGTACTTC. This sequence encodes CAISPGTGVFEQYF.

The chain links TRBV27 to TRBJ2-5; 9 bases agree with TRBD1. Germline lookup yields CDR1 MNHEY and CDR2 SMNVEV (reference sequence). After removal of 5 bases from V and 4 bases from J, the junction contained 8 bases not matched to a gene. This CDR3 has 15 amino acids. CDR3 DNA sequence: TGTGCCAGCAGTGAACTACAGGGGGCTCGAGAGACCCAGTACTTC. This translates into CASSELQGARETQYF.

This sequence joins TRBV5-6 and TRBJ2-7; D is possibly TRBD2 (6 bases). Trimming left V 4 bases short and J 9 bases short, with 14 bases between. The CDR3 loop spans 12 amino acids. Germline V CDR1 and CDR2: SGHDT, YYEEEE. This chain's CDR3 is CASSQGGDRQYF. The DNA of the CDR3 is TGTGCCAGCAGCCAGGGCGGGGATCGGCAGTACTTC.